Presented here are 10 T cell receptor beta chains from one specimen sequenced in a study of radiotherapy plus CTLA-4 blockade in lung cancer. Sequencing was performed with immunoSEQ multiplex PCR; in TCRdb, only in-frame clones are kept and a portion is missing. The table records 13,000 or so clones, about 86% of them present only once. The material sequenced was peripheral blood, taken from a patient treated with radiotherapy plus ipilimumab. The receptors were sampled from a human donor with non-small cell lung cancer that progressed on radiotherapy plus ipilimumab.

This clone was found a few times. The chain combines TRBV6-1 with TRBJ2-3, with TRBD2 matching 12 bases. V lost 6 bases and J lost 4; bases outside the gene matches: 5. Per germline, CDR1 MNHNS and CDR2 SASEGT. The CDR3 extends over 15 amino acids. The CDR3 sequence: CASRASGGGSDTQYF. As DNA, the CDR3 is TGTGCCAGCAGAGCTAGCGGGGGGGGGTCAGATACGCAGTATTTT.

This clone came up a few times. The CDR3: CASSPRTDLNTGELFF. The CDR3 DNA reads TGTGCCAGCAGCCCCAGAACTGATTTGAACACCGGGGAGCTGTTTTTT. The chain is built from TRBV11-1 and TRBJ2-2; no definite D call. Germline CDR1 is SGHAT and CDR2 is FQDESV (reference sequence). Trimming cost V 5 bases and J 1 base, with 14 bases left between them. The CDR3 is 16 residues long.

This chain links TRBV7-2 with TRBJ2-7; tentatively, D is TRBD1 (6 bases). This CDR3 has 13 residues. Germline lookup yields CDR1 SGHTA and CDR2 FQGNSA. Trimming cost V 3 bases and J 2 bases, with 8 bases left between them. CDR3 sequence reads: CASSFRDTYEQYF. The CDR3 bases are TGTGCCAGCAGCTTTAGGGACACCTACGAGCAGTACTTC. Based on the CDR3 plus reference TRBV7-2 and TRBJ2-7, the full variable domain is GAGVSQSPSNKVTEKGKDVELRCDPISGHTALYWYRQSLGQGLEFLIYFQGNSAPDKSGLPSDRFSAERTGGSVSTLTIQRTQQEDSAVYLCASSFRDTYEQYFGPGTRLTVT.

V gene TRBV6-1 combines with J gene TRBJ2-7; D gene uncertain. This CDR3 has 15 residues. The germline CDR1 and CDR2 sequences are MNHNS and SASEGT. V was shortened by 5 bases and J by 2 bases, with 16 bases between the two germline ends. The DNA of the CDR3 is TGTGCCAGCAGTCACCGGCACTCCTTAACCTACGAGCAGTACTTC. Translation: CASSHRHSLTYEQYF.

The CDR3 loop is CASSSMNQPQHF. CDR3 bases: TGTGCCAGCAGCTCCATGAATCAGCCCCAGCATTTT. The genes are TRBV7-6 and TRBJ1-5; D is unclear. The CDR3 spans 12 residues. V was trimmed by 4 bases and J by 4 bases, leaving 5 bases between them. The germline CDR1 and CDR2 sequences are SGHVS and FNYEAQ.

The chain combines TRBV6-5 with TRBJ1-6, with no clear D. Germline V CDR1 and CDR2: MNHEY, SVGAGI. The V end was cut by 2 bases, the J end by 9 bases, with 11 bases between. The length of the CDR3 is 14 residues. The CDR3 here is CASSYGEVASPLHF. The CDR3, as DNA: TGTGCCAGCAGTTACGGCGAGGTTGCTTCACCCCTCCACTTT.

This chain joins TRBV5-1 and TRBJ2-7; D is ambiguous. This CDR3 comprises 18 residues. Trimming pared 5 bases from V and 6 bases from J, leaving 30 bases between. From germline, CDR1 is SGHRS and CDR2 YFSETQ. CDR3 region: CASRPMVGQFGSAGEQYF. The CDR3 DNA is TGCGCCAGCAGGCCCATGGTAGGCCAGTTTGGATCCGCCGGCGAGCAGTACTTC.

The chain combines TRBV19 with TRBJ1-5; the match to TRBD1 covers 7 bases. The V segment lost 3 bases and the J segment 0 bases; nucleotides outside the gene matches: 5. In germline, CDR1 is LNHDA, CDR2 SQIVND (reference sequence). The CDR3 extends over 16 amino acids. CDR3 coding DNA: TGTGCCAGTAGTATTGAGGGGACAGATAGCAATCAGCCCCAGCATTTT. Amino acid sequence: CASSIEGTDSNQPQHF.

DNA of the CDR3: TGTGCCAGCAGCGGGGACAGGGGGCTTAGACAAGAGACCCAGTACTTC. Its translation: CASSGDRGLRQETQYF. This chain uses TRBV7-9 with TRBJ2-5; TRBD1 matches 12 bases. The CDR3 totals 16 residues. After removal of 5 bases from V and 2 bases from J, the junction contained 6 bases not matched to a gene. Germline CDR1 reads SEHNR; CDR2 reads FQNEAQ (reference sequence). The full variable domain, its missing parts supplied by reference TRBV7-9 and TRBJ2-5, is DTGVSQNPRHKITKRGQNVTFRCDPISEHNRLYWYRQTLGQGPEFLTYFQNEAQLEKSRLLSDRFSAERPKGSFSTLEIQRTEQGDSAMYLCASSGDRGLRQETQYFGPGTRLLVL.

The chain joins TRBV6-6 to TRBJ2-7; tentatively, D is TRBD2 (6 bases). The V end lost 6 bases, the J end lost 3 bases, and 9 bases lay between the germline ends. The CDR3 covers 12 residues. Germline V gene sequence: CDR1 MNHNY, CDR2 SVGAGI (reference sequence). CDR3 sequence (DNA): TGTGCCAGCAGCCCGACTAGCTACGAGCAGTACTTC. Protein sequence: CASSPTSYEQYF.